This T cell receptor beta chain was identified during a study of monozygotic twins with inflammatory bowel disease. The authors used roughly 3,800 ng of total RNA per TCR library. TCRdb reprocessed the 5' RACE reads; each CDR3 protein has one entry and no DNA is given. The sample's table shows approximately 140,000 distinct CDR3 sequences. As to this clonotype: Antigen: not known.

General observations from the study: By inverse Simpson index, TCRbeta diversity was lower in IBD patients than in healthy co-twins. Especially where disease activity was present, IBD patients had fewer clonotypes in common with others than healthy twins did.

Sequencing was performed on blood. The TCR was taken from a human donor with ulcerative colitis or Crohn's disease, or a healthy co-twin of an affected twin (not recorded which).

This CDR3 is CASSPAEATNEKLFF. V gene TRBV12-3 or TRBV12-4 combines with J gene TRBJ1-4. The CDR3 runs 15 residues.